This passage covers 12 T cell receptor beta chains from one sample sequenced in a study of patients and donors after allogeneic stem cell transplantation. TCRdb itself ran the RT-PCR reads through MiXCR, one entry per CDR3 protein. The sample lists around 160,000 distinct CDR3 sequences, 25% to 35% occurring once. Sequencing was carried out using blood, either unsorted or a sorted T cell fraction (not recorded which). Receptors originate from a human donor who was either an allogeneic HSCT recipient or a stem cell or donor lymphocyte infusion donor (not recorded which). It is not recorded whose cells these are; they may come from a transplant donor.

In its sample, this clonotype was seen a few times. J is TRBJ2-3 and V is TRBV6-6; D is ambiguous. V was trimmed by 6 bases and J by 14 bases, leaving 15 bases between them. This CDR3 is built from 11 residues. The germline CDR1 and CDR2 sequences are MNHNY and SVGAGI (reference sequence). The CDR3, as DNA: TGTGCCAGCAGCGAGCTTCTAGATAGGTATTTT. Protein: CASSELLDRYF.

The rearrangement joins TRBV7-2 to TRBJ2-5; D gene uncertain. The CDR3 is made up of 15 amino acids. Germline V lookup: CDR1 SGHTA, CDR2 FQGNSA. V gave up 4 bases and J gave up 1 base, with 13 bases separating them. Here the CDR3 reads CASSSVGQIQETQYF. The CDR3 nucleotides are TGTGCCAGCAGCTCAGTCGGCCAGATCCAAGAGACCCAGTACTTC.

In this sample, this clonotype turned up once. The chain joins TRBV28 to TRBJ2-7, with D perhaps matching TRBD1 (7 bases). The CDR3 is 14 residues long. Germline assignment: CDR1 MDHEN and CDR2 SYDVKM. The V end was cut by 2 bases, the J end by 2 bases, with 10 bases between. The CDR3 spells CASSLVRGAYEQYF. For the CDR3, the DNA is TGTGCCAGCAGTTTAGTCAGGGGGGCCTACGAGCAGTACTTC.

With respect to this clonotype: The junction departs from the called germline gene at one end, perhaps through a read error. The V call is TRBV9, the J call TRBJ1-6; TRBD1 matches at 7 bases. The CDR3 is made up of 19 amino acids. Germline lookup yields CDR1 SGDLS and CDR2 YYNGEE. The CDR3 DNA sequence: TGTGCCAGCAGCGGGCCGGGACAGTCGATGAGCTCCTATGATTCACCCCTCCACTTT. Its protein is CASSGPGQSMSSYDSPLHF. The entire variable domain, with the rest obtained from reference TRBV9 and TRBJ1-6, is as follows: DSGVTQTPKHLITATGQRVTLRCSPRSGDLSVYWYQQSLDQGLQFLIQYYNGEERAKGNILERFSAQQFPDLHSELNLSSLELGDSALYFCASSGPGQSMSSYDSPLHFGNGTRLTVT.

This clonotype was picked up many times. The chain carries TRBV12-3 or TRBV12-4 and TRBJ1-1, with 9 bases lining up with TRBD1. The CDR3 sequence is 16 residues long. J lost 4 bases, V lost 4 bases, and 10 bases had no gene match. The CDR3 protein is CASSYPGTGSSTEAFF. As DNA, the CDR3 is TGTGCCAGCAGTTACCCCGGGACAGGGTCGAGCACTGAAGCTTTCTTT.

This chain joins TRBV10-3 and TRBJ2-7; unclear D gene. V was shortened by 5 bases and J by 4 bases, with 6 bases between the two germline ends. Germline CDR1 and CDR2: ENHRY and SYGVKD. CDR3 length equals 11 residues. CDR3 loop: CAISSSYEQYF. CDR3 sequence (DNA): TGTGCCATCAGTTCCAGTTACGAGCAGTACTTC.

The rearrangement joins TRBV4-2 to TRBJ2-7; 9 bases fit TRBD1. CDR3 length equals 15 residues. Germline V gene sequence: CDR1 LGHNA, CDR2 YNFKEQ. Trimming took 0 bases from V and 3 from J; bases not matched to a gene: 3. The CDR3 region has the DNA TGTGCCAGCAGCCAAGATGGGGACAGGGTCTACGAGCAGTACTTC. As protein: CASSQDGDRVYEQYF.

This clonotype was observed many times. The chain uses TRBV10-3 and TRBJ2-3, with D possibly being TRBD1 (6 bases). The CDR3 runs to 12 residues. Germline V lookup: CDR1 ENHRY, CDR2 SYGVKD. Between the trimmed V and J ends, which lost 8 bases and 4 bases, there was a span of 10 bases. CDR3 DNA: TGTGCCATCGGCAGGGGCCCAGATACGCAGTATTTT. It codes for CAIGRGPDTQYF.

This clonotype was counted between two and nine times. The rearrangement uses TRBV29-1 and TRBJ2-7, with a weak D call TRBD2 (6 bases). The CDR3 runs to 12 residues. CDR1 and CDR2 from the germline V gene are SQVTM and ANQGSEA. V lost 5 bases to trimming and J lost 3 bases, with 11 bases between them. CDR3 loop: CSVNTGDYEQYF. The CDR3 bases are TGCAGCGTTAATACGGGGGACTACGAGCAGTACTTC.

This clonotype was counted only a few times. The V gene is TRBV12-3 or TRBV12-4, the J gene TRBJ1-5; maybe TRBD1 (6 bases). This CDR3 comprises 17 residues. V lost 5 bases and J 4 bases, leaving 21 bases between the germline ends. CDR3 protein: CASSQTPTGRVNQPQHF. The CDR3 DNA follows: TGTGCCAGCAGTCAGACTCCGACAGGCAGGGTTAATCAGCCCCAGCATTTT.

This chain uses TRBV20-1 with TRBJ2-7; 7 bases are shared with TRBD2. CDR3 length equals 14 residues. Trimming removed 0 bases from V and 4 bases from J; junction bases left unmatched: 6. Germline-derived CDR1 and CDR2 are DFQATT and SNEGSKA (reference sequence). CDR3 residues: CSARDPRGGYEQYF. DNA for the CDR3: TGCAGTGCTAGAGATCCCCGGGGAGGGTACGAGCAGTACTTC.

The J gene is TRBJ2-6, the V gene TRBV21-1; the listed D gene, TRBD1, was not tested against the DNA. TRBV21-1 is marked as a pseudogene. The CDR3 consists of 21 residues. The CDR3 nucleotides read TGTGCCAGCATTTCTCTCGGGGCCAGCCAGCTGTACAAAACTGGGGCCAACGTCCTGACTTTC. The encoded protein is CASISLGASQLYKTGANVLTF.